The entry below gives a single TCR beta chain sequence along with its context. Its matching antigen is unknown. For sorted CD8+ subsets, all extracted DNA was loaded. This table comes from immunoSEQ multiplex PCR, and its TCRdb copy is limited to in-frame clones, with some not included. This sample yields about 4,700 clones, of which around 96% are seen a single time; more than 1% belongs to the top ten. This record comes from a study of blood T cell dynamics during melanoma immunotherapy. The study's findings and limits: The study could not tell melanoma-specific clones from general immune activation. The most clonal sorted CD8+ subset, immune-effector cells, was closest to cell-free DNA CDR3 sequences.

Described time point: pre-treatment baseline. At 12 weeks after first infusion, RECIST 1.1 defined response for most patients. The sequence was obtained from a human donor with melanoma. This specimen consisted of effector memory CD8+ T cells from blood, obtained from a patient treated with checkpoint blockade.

CDR3 protein: CASSLQGGYEQYF. The DNA of the CDR3 is TGTGCCAGCAGCTTACAGGGGGGGTACGAGCAGTACTTC. The chain couples TRBV7-3 to TRBJ2-7; D may match TRBD1 or TRBD2 (7 bases each). The CDR3 runs 13 residues. V dropped 2 bases and J dropped 4 bases, with 9 bases sitting between them. CDR1 and CDR2 (germline): SGHTA, FQGTGA.